Described below is a single T cell receptor (beta chain) sequence and its context. This CDR3 has 13 residues. V lost 0 bases and J 4 bases, leaving 4 bases between the germline ends. Looked up from germline, CDR1 is MNHNY and CDR2 is SVGAGI (reference sequence). These data belong to a study of radiotherapy plus CTLA-4 blockade in lung cancer. The repertoire was sequenced with immunoSEQ multiplex PCR; TCRdb's copy has only in-frame clones and lacks some. Found here are 130,000 or so clones, 80% to 90% of them singletons; the top ten hold approximately 6.6%. The sequence came from a human donor with non-small cell lung cancer that progressed on radiotherapy plus ipilimumab. Here the sequenced sample was peripheral blood, taken from a patient treated with radiotherapy plus ipilimumab. The chain is built from TRBV6-6 and TRBJ1-5; D uncertain. The CDR3 spells CASSYSRNQPQHF. The CDR3 DNA sequence: TGTGCCAGCAGTTACTCTAGAAATCAGCCCCAGCATTTT.